This T cell receptor (beta chain) is from a study of vaccination and CD4 T cells after COVID-19. Overall study: Typically, post-vaccine samples were obtained a median approximately 75 days after dose two, within a range of 14 to 241. Cellular stimulation was performed using overlapping spike peptides derived from SARS-CoV-2, HCoV-NL63, HCoV-OC43 and HCoV-229E.

Trimming removed 0 bases from V and 0 bases from J, with 6 bases in between. The CDR3 covers 16 residues. Germline V gene sequence: CDR1 ENHRY, CDR2 SYGVKD. Treatment specified: approximately 11-day PBMC culture with coronavirus spike peptide pools or control peptides (ViraFEST assay). Cultured CD4+ T cell DNA was sequenced using the Oncomine TCR Beta short-read assay. Researchers extracted genomic DNA from CD4+ T cells that had been cultured. TCRdb re-called the PCR reads with MiXCR, one entry per CDR3 protein. The sample carries around 19,000 distinct CDR3 sequences, 43% recorded once. About this clonotype: What it binds is unknown.

The V call is TRBV10-3, the J call TRBJ2-6; D is unclear. The sequence derives from a human donor who had recovered from COVID-19. The specimen comprised CD4+ T cells from blood, cultured in vitro, sampled after SARS-CoV-2 vaccination. The CDR3 region has the DNA TGTGCCATCAGTGAGTCTACCCTCTCTGGGGCCAACGTCCTGACTTTC. Encoded protein: CAISESTLSGANVLTF.